The present entry profiles one T cell receptor (beta chain) with its context. The data are from a study of control samples from healthy donors and cancer patients. The data were produced by immunoSEQ multiplex PCR, yet TCRdb's version contains in-frame clones alone and is incomplete. The sample has 200,000 or so clones; 85% to 95% are singletons. Per germline, CDR1 LGHDT and CDR2 YNNKEL (reference sequence). This CDR3 has 14 residues. Trimming took 1 base from V and 10 from J, leaving 13 bases between them. The TCR was taken from a man aged 45-65 years in good health. The sequencing sample was made of blood. The V and J genes are TRBV3-1 (or the pseudogene TRBV3-2) and TRBJ1-4; D is unresolved. The DNA for the CDR3 is TGTGCCAGCAGCCAAGCAGGAGTAGGTGGAAAACTGTTTTTT. It encodes CASSQAGVGGKLFF.